Following are 20 T cell receptor beta chains from one sample sequenced in a study of breast tumors, draining lymph nodes, adjacent tissues. Samples came from axillary lymph nodes draining the breast cancer. One entry per CDR3 protein results from TCRdb running MiXCR on the multiplex PCR reads. This sample yields over 150,000 distinct CDR3 sequences, of which roughly 31% are seen a single time; roughly 4% belongs to the top ten. The sequencing sample was made of axillary lymph node tissue. Receptors were obtained from a female donor with breast cancer. Some clones in this sample may be carry-over from other donors' samples.

This clonotype turned up a few times. This may be a read error: a much more frequent sequence differs by one nucleotide. The chain has TRBV20-1 and TRBJ2-1; 8 nucleotides match TRBD2. The CDR3 sequence is 14 residues long. V was clipped by 5 bases and J by 9 bases; unmatched bases: 12. Per germline, CDR1 DFQATT and CDR2 SNEGSKA (reference sequence). The CDR3 DNA follows: TGCAGTGCTCCTATAGCGGGATCTCGATCTGAGCAGTTCTTC. Residues: CSAPIAGSRSEQFF.

This clonotype was detected ten times or more. The V call is TRBV18, the J call TRBJ1-6, with TRBD1 as a possible D gene (6 bases). Germline V gene sequence: CDR1 KGHSH, CDR2 LQKENI. V was cut by 4 bases and J by 6 bases, with 16 bases left in between. The length of the CDR3 is 16 residues. The CDR3 here is CASSRTRQAPNSPLHF. The CDR3 DNA reads TGTGCCAGCTCACGCACACGACAGGCCCCTAATTCACCCCTCCACTTT. Full variable domain (missing parts from reference TRBV18 and TRBJ1-6): NAGVMQNPRHLVRRRGQEARLRCSPMKGHSHVYWYRQLPEEGLKFMVYLQKENIIDESGMPKERFSAEFPKEGPSILRIQQVVRGDSAAYFCASSRTRQAPNSPLHFGNGTRLTVT.

This clonotype was observed many times. V and J are TRBV6-1 and TRBJ2-5; a possible D gene is TRBD1 (6 bases). Germline CDR1 is MNHNS and CDR2 is SASEGT. Trimming shortened V by 8 bases and J by 4 bases, and 20 bases separated the two germline ends. CDR3 length: 15 amino acids. CDR3 in amino acids: CASSAGTTLGETQYF. The CDR3 nucleotides are TGTGCCAGCTCCGCCGGGACAACGTTGGGAGAGACCCAGTACTTC.

The chain employs TRBV5-8 and TRBJ2-7, with TRBD2 identical over 8 bases. The length of the CDR3 is 14 residues. The V gene's germline CDR1 is SGHTS and CDR2 YDEGEE. V lost 1 base to trimming and J lost 7 bases; unmatched junction nucleotides: 7. CDR3: CASSLYGGAGEQYV. In nucleotides, the CDR3 is TGTGCCAGCAGCTTGTACGGGGGGGCGGGTGAGCAGTACGTC.

In its sample, this clonotype was seen many times. The rearrangement links TRBV12-3 or TRBV12-4 to TRBJ1-5, with D possibly being TRBD1 (5 bases). The CDR3 runs to 16 residues. V shed 1 base and J shed 4 bases, with 14 bases lying between them. This CDR3 reads CASSLGPGTGNQPQHF. In DNA form, the CDR3 reads TGTGCCAGCAGTTTAGGTCCCGGGACGGGTAATCAGCCCCAGCATTTT.

The gene calls are TRBV29-1 and TRBJ1-4, with TRBD1 matching over 7 bases. CDR1 is SQVTM, CDR2 ANQGSEA, per germline. This CDR3 contains 15 residues. J lost 5 bases, V lost 4 bases, and 10 bases had no gene match. CDR3 DNA: TGCAGCGTTGCGGGCCCTGGGACAGAAAATGAAAAACTGTTTTTT. Translation gives CSVAGPGTENEKLFF.

The CDR3: CASSLTSGGPETQYF. CDR3 in DNA: TGTGCCAGCAGCTTAACTAGCGGGGGTCCAGAGACCCAGTACTTC. V gene TRBV7-9 combines with J gene TRBJ2-5; 11 nucleotides line up with TRBD2. CDR3 length: 15 amino acids. CDR1 and CDR2 from the germline V gene are SEHNR and FQNEAQ (reference sequence). V lost 2 bases, J lost 4 bases, and 3 bases stayed unmatched.

This clonotype was observed at least ten times. The CDR3 DNA follows: TGTGCCCAGTCGGACTATGGCTACACCTTC. This gives the protein CAQSDYGYTF. This chain connects TRBV30 to TRBJ1-2; D is ambiguous. Trimming took off 8 bases at V and 3 bases at J, with 7 bases between the two ends. CDR3 length: 10 residues. Germline V gene lookup returns CDR1 GTSNPN and CDR2 SVGIG (reference sequence). The full variable domain, with the rest looked up from reference TRBV30 and TRBJ1-2, is SQTIHQWPATLVQPVGSPLSLECTVEGTSNPNLYWYRQAAGRGLQLLFYSVGIGQISSEVPQNLSASRPQDRQFILSSKKLLLSDSGFYLCAQSDYGYTFGSGTRLTVV.

This clonotype was observed many times. V gene TRBV19 combines with J gene TRBJ2-1; 11 positions match TRBD2. The length of the CDR3 is 16 residues. The germline gives CDR1 LNHDA, CDR2 SQIVND (reference sequence). Unmatched junction bases numbered 4, after V lost 4 bases and J lost 2 bases. The DNA for the CDR3 is TGTGCCAGTAGTACCTATAGCGGGGGGGCCTACAATGAGCAGTTCTTC. Translating it yields CASSTYSGGAYNEQFF.

This clonotype was recorded at least ten times. The chain uses TRBV7-9 and TRBJ2-7; the match to TRBD1 covers 7 bases. The length of the CDR3 is 15 residues. V was pared by 4 bases and J by 2 bases, with 8 bases of the junction left unmatched. CDR1 is SEHNR, CDR2 FQNEAQ, per germline (reference sequence). This chain's CDR3 is CASSSKDRSTYEQYF. The CDR3 DNA sequence: TGTGCCAGCAGCTCCAAGGACAGGTCGACCTACGAGCAGTACTTC. The full variable domain, with the rest looked up from reference TRBV7-9 and TRBJ2-7, is DTGVSQNPRHKITKRGQNVTFRCDPISEHNRLYWYRQTLGQGPEFLTYFQNEAQLEKSRLLSDRFSAERPKGSFSTLEIQRTEQGDSAMYLCASSSKDRSTYEQYFGPGTRLTVT.

As regards this clonotype: This may be a read error: a much more frequent sequence differs by one nucleotide. This chain connects TRBV6-1 to TRBJ2-7, with TRBD1 as a possible D gene (6 bases). This CDR3 comprises 13 residues. Deletions cut 4 bases from V and 3 bases from J, with 10 bases between. Germline V gene sequence: CDR1 MNHNS, CDR2 SASEGT. CDR3 in amino acids: CASSGIGGYEQYF. In DNA, the CDR3 is TGTGCCAGCAGTGGAATAGGGGGCTACGAGCAGTACTTC.

This clonotype came up many times. This chain joins TRBV20-1 and TRBJ2-7; TRBD1 agrees at 7 bases. CDR1 is DFQATT and CDR2 is SNEGSKA in the germline V gene (reference sequence). V lost 3 bases, J lost 2 bases, and 10 bases stayed unmatched. The CDR3 has 15 amino acids. The CDR3 loop is CSASALRGQTYEQYF. Written as DNA, the CDR3 is TGCAGTGCTAGTGCGTTAAGGGGACAGACCTACGAGCAGTACTTC.

This clonotype has a count of ten or more. The rearrangement uses TRBV18 and TRBJ1-6; no firm D call. This CDR3 spans 15 amino acids. Trimming left V 5 bases short and J 2 bases short, with 10 bases between. In germline, CDR1 is KGHSH, CDR2 LQKENI. CDR3 DNA: TGTGCCAGCTCAAAACAGTCTCCCTATAATTCACCCCTCCACTTT. Its translation: CASSKQSPYNSPLHF. Full variable domain (rest looked up from reference TRBV18 and TRBJ1-6): NAGVMQNPRHLVRRRGQEARLRCSPMKGHSHVYWYRQLPEEGLKFMVYLQKENIIDESGMPKERFSAEFPKEGPSILRIQQVVRGDSAAYFCASSKQSPYNSPLHFGNGTRLTVT.

This clonotype was picked up a small number of times. V gene TRBV5-1 combines with J gene TRBJ2-5; 10 bases agree with TRBD2. The V gene end was trimmed by 4 bases and the J gene end by 5 bases; junction bases not matched to a gene: 11. CDR1 and CDR2 from the germline V gene are SGHRS and YFSETQ. The CDR3 is made up of 16 amino acids. CDR3 region: CASSPEKRGGGETQYF. CDR3 in DNA: TGCGCCAGCAGCCCAGAGAAGCGGGGGGGCGGGGAGACCCAGTACTTC.

The V gene is TRBV11-2, the J gene TRBJ2-7, with 8 bases fitting TRBD2. V shed 5 bases and J 4 bases; nucleotides not matched to a gene: 19. The CDR3 is made up of 18 amino acids. Germline assignment: CDR1 SGHAT and CDR2 FQNNGV. The CDR3 is CASSPILAAGRLGYEQYF. Written as DNA, the CDR3 is TGTGCCAGCAGCCCGATACTAGCGGCAGGCCGCTTGGGGTACGAGCAGTACTTC.

Details on this clonotype: One junction end does not reproduce the germline sequence, and a read error may be involved. V is TRBV20-1 and J is TRBJ2-5; D possibly uses TRBD1 or TRBD2 (6 bases each). Looked up from germline, CDR1 is DFQATT and CDR2 is SNEGSKA (reference sequence). The CDR3 is made up of 14 amino acids. The CDR3 DNA follows: TGCAGTGCTAGTAGCTGGGGGGCCTTAGAGACCCAATACTTC. This gives the protein CSASSWGALETQYF.

The chain joins TRBV7-6 to TRBJ1-4, with unresolved D. The CDR3 is 14 residues long. Germline CDR1 SGHVS, CDR2 FNYEAQ. Trimming took 1 base from V and 4 from J, leaving 7 bases between them. The CDR3 reads CASSLGAGNEKLFF. The DNA of the CDR3 is TGTGCCAGCAGCTTAGGGGCGGGTAATGAAAAACTGTTTTTT.

This clonotype was picked up many times. CDR3 residues: CASSYHTDTQYF. For the CDR3, the DNA is TGTGCCAGCAGCTACCACACAGATACGCAGTATTTT. The chain employs TRBV11-3 and TRBJ2-3; D is ambiguous. The CDR3 consists of 12 residues. V was clipped by 4 bases and J by 2 bases, with 4 bases between them. Germline V lookup: CDR1 SGHNT, CDR2 YENEEA.

In its sample, this clonotype was seen many times. In nucleotides, the CDR3 is TGTGCCAGCGCCCTAGGCGGGCCCGTTACCCAAGATGGCTACACCTTC. Translation: CASALGGPVTQDGYTF. This chain uses TRBV28 with TRBJ1-2; no reliable D call. CDR1 is MDHEN, CDR2 SYDVKM, per germline. The CDR3 extends over 16 amino acids. Trimming took off 8 bases at V and 6 bases at J, with 25 bases between the two ends.

This sequence joins TRBV2 and TRBJ2-7; TRBD2 matches at 12 bases. CDR3 length: 15 residues. The V gene's germline CDR1 is SNHLY and CDR2 FYNNEI. Trimming took 3 bases from V and 3 from J; bases not matched to a gene: 3. CDR3 nucleotide sequence: TGTGCCAGCAGTGACCCGGGACTAGCGGGCTACGAGCAGTACTTC. Its protein is CASSDPGLAGYEQYF.